A single sample is the source of the 23 T cell receptor beta chains below, sequenced in a study of T cells in Graves' hyperthyroidism and ophthalmopathy. There were TCR beta CDR3 regions amplified from RNA transcripts. First-round RT-PCR of the TCR CDR3 relied on the HTBI primer set. Each CDR3 protein gets one entry after TCRdb re-called the multiplex PCR reads with MiXCR. The sample yields 300,000 to 400,000 distinct CDR3 sequences, roughly 14% seen once. The sequenced material came from blood. The source is a woman between 55 and 75 years old with Graves' hyperthyroidism.

This clonotype has at least ten counts. The V and J genes are TRBV5-1 and TRBJ2-3, with 7 bases that match TRBD1. Germline trimming cut 2 bases from V and 0 bases from J; bases unmatched to any gene: 3. CDR1 and CDR2 from the germline V gene are SGHRS and YFSETQ. The CDR3 length is 15 residues. The CDR3, as DNA: TGCGCCAGCAGCTTCACGGGACAGAGCACAGATACGCAGTATTTT. It translates to CASSFTGQSTDTQYF.

This clonotype occurred a few times. The J gene is TRBJ2-5, the V gene TRBV4-1, with 7 bases identical to TRBD1. V was pared by 4 bases and J by 5 bases, with 7 bases of the junction left unmatched. This CDR3 is built from 14 residues. Germline V gene lookup returns CDR1 MGHRA and CDR2 YSYEKL. This chain's CDR3 is CASSRTGSRETQYF. CDR3 coding DNA: TGCGCCAGCAGCCGGACAGGTTCGCGGGAGACCCAGTACTTC.

This clonotype was counted at least ten times. The CDR3 spells CASGLEQYF. In DNA form, the CDR3 reads TGTGCCAGCGGCCTCGAGCAGTACTTC. This rearrangement joins TRBV6-1 to TRBJ2-7; no definite D call. The CDR3 runs to 9 residues. CDR1 MNHNS and CDR2 SASEGT come from the germline V gene. V was trimmed by 8 bases and J by 6 bases, leaving 5 bases between them.

This chain uses TRBV9 with TRBJ1-2; unclear D gene. Germline lookup yields CDR1 SGDLS and CDR2 YYNGEE. The V and J ends lost 3 bases and 0 bases respectively, with 9 bases between them. This CDR3 has 14 residues. This chain's CDR3 is CASSEGASNYGYTF. Written as DNA, the CDR3 is TGTGCCAGCAGCGAAGGAGCTTCTAACTATGGCTACACCTTC.

This clonotype appeared many times. Written as DNA, the CDR3 is TGTGCCAGCAGCTTGGACCCGGGACAGGCTTACACGGAGCAGTTCTTC. Its translation is CASSLDPGQAYTEQFF. The chain joins TRBV5-6 to TRBJ2-1; 8 bases fit TRBD1. Germline CDR1 reads SGHDT; CDR2 reads YYEEEE. The CDR3 covers 16 residues. The trim removed 0 bases at V and 10 bases at J, leaving 12 bases unmatched.

A few counts support this clonotype. This could be a read error, since a much larger clone is one nucleotide away. The chain carries TRBV27 and TRBJ1-5, with D hard to call. The CDR3 spans 15 residues. V gave up 5 bases and J gave up 0 bases, with 11 bases separating them. Germline CDR1 reads MNHEY; CDR2 reads SMNVEV (reference sequence). CDR3 in amino acids: CASSDPRDSNQPQHF. CDR3 coding DNA: TGTGCCAGCAGTGACCCCAGAGATAGCAATCAGCCCCAGCATTTT.

There are a few counts of this clonotype. The V gene is TRBV19, the J gene TRBJ2-7; D uncertain. With 5 bases removed from V and 0 bases from J, the gap between germline ends came to 8 bases. Germline assignment: CDR1 LNHDA and CDR2 SQIVND (reference sequence). This CDR3 spans 13 amino acids. The CDR3 spells CASSEDYSYEQYF. The CDR3 coding sequence is TGTGCCAGTAGTGAGGATTACTCCTACGAGCAGTACTTC.

This clonotype appeared a few times. The chain links TRBV3-1 to TRBJ2-7; no definite D call. Germline V gene data show CDR1 as LGHDT and CDR2 as YNNKEL (reference sequence). V gave up 2 bases and J gave up 8 bases, with 7 bases separating them. This CDR3 has 11 residues. This chain's CDR3 is CASSQMRQQYF. DNA for the CDR3: TGTGCCAGCAGCCAAATGCGGCAGCAGTACTTC.

On this clonotype itself: Just one base apart from a much larger clone, this may be a read error. This sequence joins TRBV5-1 and TRBJ2-6, with D uncertain. Trimming took 4 bases from V and 2 from J, leaving 10 bases between them. The CDR3 has 15 amino acids. Germline V gene data show CDR1 as SGHRS and CDR2 as YFSETQ. CDR3 protein: CASSDGRAGANVLTF. The CDR3 coding sequence is TGCGCCAGCAGCGACGGACGGGCTGGGGCCAACGTCCTGACTTTC.

This clonotype was counted at least ten times. CDR3 sequence reads: CASSEMEPSTDTQYF. CDR3 coding DNA: TGTGCCAGCAGTGAAATGGAGCCTAGCACAGATACGCAGTATTTT. The chain carries TRBV2 and TRBJ2-3; D gene ambiguous. The CDR3 sequence is 15 residues long. Germline CDR1 and CDR2: SNHLY and FYNNEI. The ends were cut back, 2 bases at V and 0 bases at J, with 9 bases in the middle.

The chain couples TRBV15 to TRBJ2-3, with D maybe TRBD2 (6 bases). The CDR3 has 14 amino acids. Trimming removed 3 bases from V and 6 bases from J, with 13 bases in between. Looked up from germline, CDR1 is LNHNV and CDR2 is YYDKDF (reference sequence). The CDR3 DNA sequence: TGTGCCACCAGCAGGTTCCAGGCGGGGGATACGCAGTATTTT. This sequence encodes CATSRFQAGDTQYF.

This clonotype was counted many times. V and J are TRBV7-9 and TRBJ2-7; no reliable D call. There are 14 residues in the CDR3. Between the trimmed V and J ends, which lost 5 bases and 5 bases, there was a span of 16 bases. Germline V gene sequence: CDR1 SEHNR, CDR2 FQNEAQ (reference sequence). The CDR3 loop reads CASSPPALVHEQYF. The CDR3 nucleotides are TGTGCCAGCAGCCCACCCGCGCTGGTCCACGAGCAGTACTTC.

Regarding this clonotype: One end of the junction does not line up with germline, which may come from a read error. The rearrangement uses TRBV25-1 and TRBJ1-2; weak D call: TRBD1 (5 bases). CDR1 is MGHDK, CDR2 SYGVNS, per germline. The CDR3 runs 14 residues. CDR3 amino acids: CAGSEGIGNYGYTF. CDR3 DNA: TGTGCCGGCAGTGAGGGGATCGGGAACTATGGCTACACCTTC.

The chain has TRBV19 and TRBJ2-2, with 10 bases identical to TRBD2. V was pared by 3 bases and J by 1 base, with 2 bases of the junction left unmatched. Germline V CDR1 and CDR2: LNHDA, SQIVND (reference sequence). This CDR3 spans 16 amino acids. CDR3 amino acids: CASSILAGVNTGELFF. The CDR3 DNA sequence: TGTGCCAGTAGTATCCTAGCGGGAGTGAACACCGGGGAGCTGTTTTTT.

This clonotype was found many times. The DNA for the CDR3 is TGTGCCAGCAGCACCGACGGCGTGAAGGGGGGCACTGAAGCTTTCTTT. Translating it yields CASSTDGVKGGTEAFF. The rearrangement uses TRBV28 and TRBJ1-1; D is perhaps TRBD1 (6 bases). This CDR3 has 16 amino acids. Germline loops: CDR1 MDHEN, CDR2 SYDVKM. Trimming removed 6 bases at V and 4 bases at J, with 21 bases between.

As to this clonotype: A read error is possible here, since a much larger clone lies one base away. The chain links TRBV5-1 to TRBJ2-2, with D possibly matching TRBD1 (5 bases). The CDR3 consists of 13 residues. Germline CDR1 reads SGHRS; CDR2 reads YFSETQ. The CDR3 here is CVSSFGQTGELFF. The CDR3 region has the DNA TGCGTCAGCAGCTTCGGACAAACCGGGGAGCTGTTTTTT. Using reference TRBV5-1 and TRBJ2-2 for the parts outside the CDR3, the full variable domain is KAGVTQTPRYLIKTRGQQVTLSCSPISGHRSVSWYQQTPGQGLQFLFEYFSETQRNKGNFPGRFSGRQFSNSRSEMNVSTLELGDSALYLCVSSFGQTGELFFGEGSRLTVL.

This clonotype was observed at least ten times. The chain has TRBV27 and TRBJ2-1; TRBD1 or TRBD2 may be the D gene (7 bases each). The V and J ends lost 8 bases and 0 bases respectively, with 17 bases between them. Looked up from germline, CDR1 is MNHEY and CDR2 is SMNVEV (reference sequence). The CDR3 runs to 16 residues. The CDR3 region is CASRQGTGGSYNEQFF. In nucleotides, the CDR3 is TGTGCCAGCCGACAGGGAACGGGAGGCTCCTACAATGAGCAGTTCTTC.

This clonotype showed up many times. The chain couples TRBV6-5 to TRBJ2-7; D possibly uses TRBD1 or TRBD2 (6 bases each). Germline values: CDR1 MNHEY, CDR2 SVGAGI. Trimming took off 3 bases at V and 5 bases at J, with 11 bases between the two ends. CDR3 length equals 13 residues. The CDR3 DNA sequence: TGTGCCAGCAGTTATGGGGGGCGAAACGAGCAGTACTTC. Protein product: CASSYGGRNEQYF.

This clonotype was counted at least ten times. This rearrangement joins TRBV7-6 to TRBJ2-3, with D perhaps assigned TRBD1 or TRBD2 (7 bases each). The V end was cut by 1 base, the J end by 0 bases, with 14 bases between. The CDR3 runs 17 residues. Germline V CDR1 and CDR2: SGHVS, FNYEAQ. The DNA of the CDR3 is TGTGCCAGCAGCTTAGAGGGGGGGGGACAGAGCACAGATACGCAGTATTTT. Translation: CASSLEGGGQSTDTQYF.

The V gene is TRBV20-1, the J gene TRBJ2-5; perhaps TRBD2 as D (6 bases). CDR1 is DFQATT, CDR2 SNEGSKA, per germline (reference sequence). This CDR3 is 14 amino acids long. DNA of the CDR3: TGCAGCGCTCAGGATGGGGGGAACCAAGAGACCCAGTACTTC. Translating gives CSAQDGGNQETQYF.

This clonotype was seen only a few times. The chain couples TRBV24-1 to TRBJ2-1; no clear D gene. The germline gives CDR1 KGHDR, CDR2 SFDVKD. This CDR3 region has 13 residues. Trimming took off 9 bases at V and 5 bases at J, with 13 bases between the two ends. The CDR3 sequence: CATPRPPNNEQFF. DNA for the CDR3: TGTGCCACCCCAAGGCCCCCCAACAATGAGCAGTTCTTC.

This clonotype was seen ten or more times. The rearrangement joins TRBV3-1 to TRBJ2-1, with TRBD2 as a possible D gene (6 bases). Trimming pared 0 bases from V and 1 base from J, leaving 10 bases between. This CDR3 contains 16 residues. Germline V CDR1 and CDR2: LGHDT, YNNKEL (reference sequence). The CDR3 loop is CASSQDLAQSYNEQFF. CDR3 DNA sequence: TGTGCCAGCAGCCAAGATCTAGCGCAGTCCTACAATGAGCAGTTCTTC.

Regarding this clonotype: Given a much more abundant clone one base away, this may be a read error. No conserved phenylalanine or tryptophan ends this CDR3, so it is likely a read error. The rearrangement joins TRBV10-3 to TRBJ2-7; possible D gene TRBD1, 6 bases. The CDR3 sequence is 13 residues long. V was shortened by 5 bases and J by 4 bases, with 12 bases between the two germline ends. The germline gives CDR1 ENHRY, CDR2 SYGVKD. The CDR3 nucleotides are TGTGCCATCAGTAGGACAGAGGGGTACGAGCAGTACCTC. Its protein is CAISRTEGYEQYL.